These 27 T cell receptor beta chains were all obtained from the same sample, sequenced in a study of cytomegalovirus exposure and HLA in healthy donors. PCR was performed using 60 Vbeta and 13 Jbeta primers. Some clones are missing from TCRdb's copy, which holds only in-frame ones; the method was immunoSEQ multiplex PCR. The sample carries roughly 100,000 clones, more than 60% recorded once. The sample was PBMCs. Receptor source: a female donor in good health and CMV-seropositive.

The chain combines TRBV28 with TRBJ2-7, with D unclear. Germline loops: CDR1 MDHEN, CDR2 SYDVKM. V dropped 6 bases and J dropped 3 bases, with 12 bases sitting between them. There are 13 residues in the CDR3. The CDR3: CASSQISYYEQYF. The CDR3 DNA follows: TGTGCCAGCAGCCAAATCTCCTACTACGAGCAGTACTTC.

This clone showed up just once. The V gene is TRBV5-4, the J gene TRBJ2-3; maybe TRBD1 (5 bases). Germline V gene sequence: CDR1 SGHNT, CDR2 YYREEE (reference sequence). V dropped 0 bases and J dropped 6 bases, with 14 bases sitting between them. This CDR3 is 15 amino acids long. The CDR3 sequence: CASSLEPTVTDTQYF. For the CDR3, the DNA is TGTGCCAGCAGCTTGGAGCCGACAGTGACGGATACGCAGTATTTT.

V and J are TRBV9 and TRBJ2-6, with 8 bases lining up with TRBD2. Per germline, CDR1 SGDLS and CDR2 YYNGEE. V dropped 4 bases and J dropped 2; count of bases not matched to a gene: 5. This CDR3 spans 16 amino acids. The CDR3 sequence is CASSPGGGAGANVLTF. The CDR3 DNA sequence: TGTGCCAGCAGCCCCGGGGGGGGAGCTGGGGCCAACGTCCTGACTTTC.

This clone was counted a few times. This chain links TRBV28 with TRBJ2-7; 12 bases are a match to TRBD2. V trimming: 5 bases; J trimming: 6 bases; junction bases outside the gene matches: 5. Germline V gene lookup returns CDR1 MDHEN and CDR2 SYDVKM. This CDR3 has 14 amino acids. CDR3 amino acids: CASSPSGRAGEQYF. In DNA form, the CDR3 reads TGTGCCAGCAGTCCTAGCGGGAGGGCCGGCGAGCAGTACTTC.

The chain links TRBV15 to TRBJ1-2; 8 bases line up with TRBD1. The germline V gene encodes CDR1 LNHNV and CDR2 YYDKDF (reference sequence). Trimming at V came to 0 bases and at J to 4 bases, leaving 1 base not matched to a gene. This CDR3 region has 14 residues. CDR3 coding DNA: TGTGCCACCAGCAGAGATACAGGGGGCTATGGCTACACCTTC. Translation gives CATSRDTGGYGYTF.

V gene TRBV27 combines with J gene TRBJ2-2; 14 bases are a match to TRBD2. The CDR3 runs to 17 residues. V trimming: 6 bases; J trimming: 5 bases; junction bases outside the gene matches: 8. Per germline, CDR1 MNHEY and CDR2 SMNVEV (reference sequence). CDR3 protein: CASRRGLAGGKTGELFF. The DNA for the CDR3 is TGTGCCAGCAGACGTGGACTAGCGGGAGGTAAAACCGGGGAGCTGTTTTTT.

The gene calls are TRBV6-5 and TRBJ1-2, with a possible D match to TRBD1 (6 bases). The V end lost 5 bases, the J end lost 8 bases, and 21 bases lay between the germline ends. The length of the CDR3 is 15 residues. The germline gives CDR1 MNHEY, CDR2 SVGAGI. The CDR3: CASSPPGAPKGGYTF. The CDR3, as DNA: TGTGCCAGCAGTCCCCCAGGGGCCCCGAAGGGAGGCTACACCTTC.

The chain employs TRBV19 and TRBJ2-3; TRBD2 matches at 13 bases. The CDR3 is 15 residues long. V lost 6 bases to trimming and J lost 7 bases; unmatched junction nucleotides: 7. The germline V gene has CDR1 LNHDA and CDR2 SQIVND (reference sequence). The CDR3 DNA is TGTGCCAGTAGCAGGACTAGCGGGGGTACCAATACGCAGTATTTT. Translation: CASSRTSGGTNTQYF.

The genes are TRBV28 and TRBJ2-3, with 8 bases identical to TRBD1. CDR1 is MDHEN and CDR2 is SYDVKM in the germline V gene. Trimming took 6 bases from V and 1 from J; bases not matched to a gene: 6. The CDR3 runs to 15 residues. CDR3 protein: CASRPGGQGTDTQYF. CDR3 DNA sequence: TGTGCCAGCAGGCCAGGGGGACAGGGCACAGATACGCAGTATTTT.

Regarding this clone: The junction differs from germline at one of its ends, possibly a read error. V gene TRBV7-9 combines with J gene TRBJ1-1; TRBD1 agrees at 8 bases. Germline V gene sequence: CDR1 SEHNR, CDR2 FQNEAQ (reference sequence). The CDR3 has 17 amino acids. The CDR3 region has the DNA TGTTCCAGCAGCTACCCCGTGACAGGGGCGCCGAACACTGAAGCTTTCTTT. Its translation is CSSSYPVTGAPNTEAFF.

The gene calls are TRBV7-2 and TRBJ2-7; the match to TRBD2 covers 8 bases. V shed 1 base and J 2 bases; nucleotides not matched to a gene: 7. Germline assignment: CDR1 SGHTA and CDR2 FQGNSA. This CDR3 has 16 residues. For the CDR3, the DNA is TGTGCCAGCAGCTTAGGACGTAGCGGGGCCGCCTACGAGCAGTACTTC. Its protein product is CASSLGRSGAAYEQYF.

The V and J genes are TRBV25-1 and TRBJ1-2; 12 nucleotides align to TRBD1. V shed 1 base and J 8 bases; nucleotides not matched to a gene: 8. CDR1 is MGHDK and CDR2 is SYGVNS in the germline V gene. The CDR3 has 16 residues. CDR3 nucleotides: TGTGCCAGCAGTGAATTTGTAGGGACAGGGGGCGAAGGCTACACCTTC. Amino acid sequence: CASSEFVGTGGEGYTF.

The CDR3 protein is CASSEGTGTYEQYF. The CDR3 region has the DNA TGTGCCAGCAGCGAGGGAACAGGGACCTACGAGCAGTACTTC. The chain combines TRBV6-1 with TRBJ2-7, with D maybe TRBD1 (6 bases). V lost 6 bases and J lost 2, with 14 bases in between. Per germline, CDR1 MNHNS and CDR2 SASEGT. This CDR3 has 14 residues.

This sequence joins TRBV19 and TRBJ2-7; D not resolved. The germline gives CDR1 LNHDA, CDR2 SQIVND (reference sequence). Between the trimmed V and J ends, which lost 1 base and 3 bases, there was a span of 10 bases. The CDR3 covers 14 residues. CDR3 region: CASSIGGQHYEQYF. The CDR3 DNA sequence: TGTGCCAGTAGTATAGGTGGGCAGCACTACGAGCAGTACTTC.

CDR3 amino acids: CASSLNPADTQYF. Written as DNA, the CDR3 is TGTGCCAGCAGCTTAAACCCGGCAGATACGCAGTATTTT. The chain carries TRBV7-2 and TRBJ2-3; unclear D gene. Trimming pared 2 bases from V and 4 bases from J, leaving 7 bases between. CDR3 length: 13 amino acids. The germline CDR1 and CDR2 sequences are SGHTA and FQGNSA.

This clone showed up just once. This chain connects TRBV11-2 to TRBJ1-2, with D perhaps matching TRBD1 (6 bases). The germline CDR1 and CDR2 sequences are SGHAT and FQNNGV. The length of the CDR3 is 15 residues. Trimming removed 5 bases from V and 1 base from J, with 14 bases in between. The CDR3 loop is CASSTYREINYGYTF. The CDR3 coding sequence is TGTGCCAGCAGCACATACAGGGAAATTAACTATGGCTACACCTTC. The entire variable domain, with the rest obtained from reference TRBV11-2 and TRBJ1-2, is as follows: EAGVAQSPRYKIIEKRQSVAFWCNPISGHATLYWYQQILGQGPKLLIQFQNNGVVDDSQLPKDRFSAERLKGVDSTLKIQPAKLEDSAVYLCASSTYREINYGYTFGSGTRLTVV.

The V gene is TRBV18, the J gene TRBJ1-4, with 8 bases fitting TRBD1. V was clipped by 3 bases and J by 8 bases; unmatched bases: 5. The CDR3 is 14 amino acids. CDR1 and CDR2 (germline): KGHSH, LQKENI. CDR3 nucleotide sequence: TGTGCCAGCTCACCGGACAGGGTAGGAGAAAAACTGTTTTTT. Protein sequence: CASSPDRVGEKLFF.

The chain combines TRBV6-6 with TRBJ2-5; 8 bases align to TRBD1. The V gene's germline CDR1 is MNHNY and CDR2 SVGAGI (reference sequence). There are 15 residues in the CDR3. V was clipped by 6 bases and J by 4 bases; unmatched bases: 10. The DNA for the CDR3 is TGTGCCAGCAGACGAGAACAGGGGGGCGGAGAGACCCAGTACTTC. Its protein product is CASRREQGGGETQYF.

The chain joins TRBV11-2 to TRBJ2-7; tentative D call: TRBD1 (6 bases). CDR3 size: 15 residues. The ends were cut back, 5 bases at V and 0 bases at J, with 14 bases in the middle. Per germline, CDR1 SGHAT and CDR2 FQNNGV. The CDR3 DNA is TGTGCCAGCAGCACTACCTTGGGGGCCTCCTACGAGCAGTACTTC. Its protein product is CASSTTLGASYEQYF.

V and J are TRBV11-2 and TRBJ1-1; maybe TRBD1 (5 bases). This CDR3 has 14 residues. Germline CDR1 SGHAT, CDR2 FQNNGV. V gave up 6 bases and J gave up 4 bases, with 15 bases separating them. The CDR3 sequence is CASRPTGDRTEAFF. Here the CDR3 DNA reads TGTGCCAGCAGGCCTACGGGGGACCGCACTGAAGCTTTCTTT.

The chain employs TRBV19 and TRBJ1-2, with TRBD1 matching 10 bases. CDR1 is LNHDA, CDR2 SQIVND, per germline (reference sequence). V shed 7 bases, J shed 4 bases, and the junction held 12 bases outside the gene matches. The CDR3 sequence is 16 residues long. The CDR3 nucleotides are TGTGCCAGTACTCCGACCCCCAGGACAGGGGGCTATGGCTACACCTTC. This codes for CASTPTPRTGGYGYTF. The full variable domain, completed using reference TRBV19 and TRBJ1-2, is DGGITQSPKYLFRKEGQNVTLSCEQNLNHDAMYWYRQDPGQGLRLIYYSQIVNDFQKGDIAEGYSVSREKKESFPLTVTSAQKNPTAFYLCASTPTPRTGGYGYTFGSGTRLTVV.

CDR3 nucleotide sequence: TGTGCCAGCAGCTTAAGCGGCCCTGCGTCATCGGGCTATGGCTACACCTTC. Translation gives CASSLSGPASSGYGYTF. The chain links TRBV7-3 to TRBJ1-2; D is uncertain. This CDR3 has 17 amino acids. Trimming took 1 base from V and 4 from J, leaving 19 bases between them. Per germline, CDR1 SGHTA and CDR2 FQGTGA.

This clone was detected a few times. The chain recombines TRBV28 with TRBJ2-7, with D possibly matching TRBD1 (5 bases). V was clipped by 5 bases and J by 7 bases, with 18 bases between them. CDR3 length: 14 residues. CDR1 and CDR2 (germline): MDHEN, SYDVKM. CDR3 in DNA: TGTGCCAGCAGTCTCAGGGTTTTGTTTTGGGAGCAGTACTTC. Translated, it gives CASSLRVLFWEQYF.

CDR3 residues: CASSLNRDEQFF. As DNA, the CDR3 is TGTGCCAGCAGTCTCAATCGGGATGAGCAGTTCTTC. The J gene is TRBJ2-1, the V gene TRBV6-1; D ambiguous. Between the trimmed V and J ends, which lost 5 bases and 8 bases, there was a span of 10 bases. The CDR3 loop spans 12 amino acids. CDR1 MNHNS and CDR2 SASEGT come from the germline V gene.

This clone has more than one count but fewer than ten. J is TRBJ1-5 and V is TRBV6-5; D gene uncertain. From germline, CDR1 is MNHEY and CDR2 SVGAGI. This CDR3 is built from 15 residues. The V end was cut by 3 bases, the J end by 0 bases, with 9 bases between. Here the CDR3 reads CASSYRRLSNQPQHF. The DNA for the CDR3 is TGTGCCAGCAGTTATAGGCGGCTTAGCAATCAGCCCCAGCATTTT.

The gene calls are TRBV5-1 and TRBJ1-5; D gene uncertain. The germline CDR1 and CDR2 sequences are SGHRS and YFSETQ. The CDR3 consists of 14 residues. V was shortened by 0 bases and J by 3 bases, with 7 bases between the two germline ends. CDR3 sequence (DNA): TGCGCCAGCAGCTTGGACGGAGCCAATCAGCCCCAGCATTTT. This codes for CASSLDGANQPQHF. Filled out from reference TRBV5-1 and TRBJ1-5, the complete variable domain reads KAGVTQTPRYLIKTRGQQVTLSCSPISGHRSVSWYQQTPGQGLQFLFEYFSETQRNKGNFPGRFSGRQFSNSRSEMNVSTLELGDSALYLCASSLDGANQPQHFGDGTRLSIL.

The V call is TRBV5-6, the J call TRBJ2-5, with D perhaps matching TRBD1 (5 bases). The CDR3 has 14 residues. From germline, CDR1 is SGHDT and CDR2 YYEEEE. Trimming took off 2 bases at V and 4 bases at J, with 12 bases between the two ends. The CDR3 region is CASSFAGARETQYF. The CDR3 DNA follows: TGTGCCAGCAGCTTCGCTGGGGCCCGAGAGACCCAGTACTTC.